This is a list of T cell receptor beta chains from one sample in a study of blood T cell repertoires in COVID-19. Repertoires were generated with immunoSEQ multiplex PCR, while TCRdb's copy carries only in-frame clones and drops some. The sample has more than 300,000 clones, around 87% seen once; the top ten hold around 9.3%. Specimen: peripheral blood. The receptor set was obtained from a woman in her twenties or thirties with COVID-19, enrolled during active disease. CDR3s include the opening cysteine and the closing phenylalanine or tryptophan. Each record gives: clone size, V gene, J gene, D gene, CDR3 protein, CDR3 DNA. A D gene is named only where the DNA matches it firmly. Rows give clone size only sometimes, using once, few, many, or a class for an expanded clone.

>-|TRBV27|TRBJ2-3|-
CASSFSRETSTDTQYF
TGTGCCAGCAGTTTTTCTAGGGAGACTAGCACAGATACGCAGTATTTT
>-|TRBV5-1|TRBJ2-1|TRBD1
CASSLPGQGLVEGSYNEQFF
TGCGCCAGCAGCTTACCGGGACAGGGGCTAGTTGAAGGGTCCTACAATGAGCAGTTCTTC
>-|TRBV7-9|TRBJ2-7|-
CASSLEGAYEQYF
TGTGCCAGCAGCTTAGAGGGGGCCTACGAGCAGTACTTC
>-|TRBV6-5|TRBJ1-2|TRBD1
CASSNGQASSYGYTF
TGTGCCAGCAGCAACGGACAGGCCTCCTCCTATGGCTACACCTTC
>-|TRBV4-1|TRBJ2-5|-
CSRTQRQETQYF
TGCAGCCGGACACAACGCCAAGAGACCCAGTACTTC
>-|TRBV7-8|TRBJ2-2|TRBD2
CASSLGRLAGPPRAGELFF
TGTGCCAGCAGCTTAGGGCGACTAGCGGGACCTCCTCGAGCCGGGGAGCTGTTTTTT
>-|TRBV9|TRBJ2-1|-
CASSPDSRVSDEQFF
TGTGCCAGCAGCCCAGATTCACGGGTTAGCGATGAGCAGTTCTTC
>-|TRBV12-3/TRBV12-4|TRBJ2-5|-
CASRRGMKETQYF
TGTGCCAGCAGGAGGGGGATGAAAGAGACCCAGTACTTC
>-|TRBV3-1/TRBV3-2|TRBJ1-1|-
CASSLSGEGGTEAFF
TGTGCCAGCAGCCTTAGCGGGGAGGGCGGGACTGAAGCTTTCTTT
>-|TRBV2|TRBJ2-7|TRBD1
CASSTRDRAHEQYF
TGTGCCAGCAGTACCAGGGACAGGGCCCACGAGCAGTACTTC
>few|TRBV3-1/TRBV3-2|TRBJ1-2|-
CASSPAGAQGYTF
TGTGCCAGCAGCCCCGCGGGGGCGCAAGGCTACACCTTC
>-|TRBV6-1|TRBJ2-1|TRBD2
CASSDPTSGRAREQFF
TGTGCCAGCAGTGATCCTACTAGCGGGAGGGCCCGCGAGCAGTTCTTC
>-|TRBV5-4|TRBJ2-3|TRBD2
CASSPGGTTDTQYF
TGTGCCAGCAGCCCGGGAGGTACTACAGATACGCAGTATTTT
>-|TRBV24-1|TRBJ2-1|-
CATSRGQSFYNEQFF
TGTGCCACCAGTAGGGGACAATCCTTTTACAATGAGCAGTTCTTC
>-|TRBV30|TRBJ2-1|TRBD1
CAWDLGQSYNEQFF
TGTGCCTGGGACTTGGGACAGTCCTACAATGAGCAGTTCTTC
>once|TRBV19|TRBJ2-5|-
CASSIGATQETQYF
TGTGCCAGTAGTATAGGGGCGACACAAGAGACCCAGTACTTC
>-|TRBV7-6|TRBJ1-2|TRBD1
CASSTGQGAYGYTF
TGTGCCAGCAGCACGGGACAGGGGGCCTATGGCTACACCTTC
>-|TRBV5-4|TRBJ2-1|-
CASRPMSGSYNEQFF
TGTGCCAGCAGACCTATGTCAGGTTCCTACAATGAGCAGTTCTTC
>-|TRBV5-5|TRBJ2-5|TRBD1
CASWDSPETQYF
TGTGCCAGCTGGGACAGTCCGGAGACCCAGTACTTC
>-|TRBV7-2|TRBJ2-4|-
CASSVGGGLAKNIQYF
TGTGCCAGCAGTGTAGGGGGTGGATTAGCCAAAAACATTCAGTACTTC
>few|TRBV4-1|TRBJ1-3|TRBD1
CASSQVGTGDSGNTIYF
TGCGCCAGCAGCCAAGTCGGGACAGGAGACTCTGGAAACACCATATATTTT
>-|TRBV4-2|TRBJ2-5|-
CASSQDRGTQYF
TGTGCCAGCAGCCAAGATCGAGGGACCCAGTACTTC
>-|TRBV28|TRBJ2-7|-
CASSFESNGASYEQYF
TGTGCCAGCAGTTTTGAGAGTAACGGAGCGAGCTACGAGCAGTACTTC
>-|TRBV3-1/TRBV3-2|TRBJ1-3|-
CASSPDSRNTIYF
TGTGCCAGCAGCCCGGACAGTCGAAACACCATATATTTT
>-|TRBV29-1|TRBJ1-3|TRBD1
CSALGTGPGGGNTIYF
TGCAGCGCTCTCGGGACAGGGCCGGGTGGAGGAAACACCATATATTTT
>-|TRBV10-3|TRBJ2-7|TRBD2
CAISERILAASYEQYF
TGTGCCATCAGTGAGAGAATTCTAGCGGCCTCCTACGAGCAGTACTTC